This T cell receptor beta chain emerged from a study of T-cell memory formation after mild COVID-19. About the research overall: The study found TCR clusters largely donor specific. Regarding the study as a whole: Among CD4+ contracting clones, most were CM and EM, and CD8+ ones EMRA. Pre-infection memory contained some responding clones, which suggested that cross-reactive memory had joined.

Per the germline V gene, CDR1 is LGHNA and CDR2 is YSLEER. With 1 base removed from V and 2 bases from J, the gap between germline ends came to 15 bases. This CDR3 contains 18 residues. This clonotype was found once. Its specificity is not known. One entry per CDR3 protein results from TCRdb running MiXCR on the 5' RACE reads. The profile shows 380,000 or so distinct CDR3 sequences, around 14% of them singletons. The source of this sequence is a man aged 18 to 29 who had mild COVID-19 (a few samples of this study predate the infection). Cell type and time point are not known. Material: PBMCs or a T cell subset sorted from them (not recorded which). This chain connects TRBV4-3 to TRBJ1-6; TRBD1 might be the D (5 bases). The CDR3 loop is CASSQGPGSQPYNSPLHF. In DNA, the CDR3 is TGCGCCAGCAGCCAAGGTCCAGGGTCACAACCCTATAATTCACCCCTCCACTTT.